Below are 3 T cell receptor beta chains sequenced from a single sample in a study of cytomegalovirus exposure and HLA in healthy donors. PCR employed 60 Vbeta and 13 Jbeta primers. Profiling relied on immunoSEQ multiplex PCR, and the TCRdb table lists in-frame clones only, not all of them. The table shows 150,000 to 200,000 clones, with 81% occurring only once. The sample taken for sequencing was PBMCs. These receptors all come from a man between 18 and 35 years old in good health and CMV-seronegative.

This sequence joins TRBV28 and TRBJ2-7; the D gene is possibly TRBD2 (6 bases). The CDR3 contains 13 residues. Trimming stripped 6 bases from V and 7 bases from J, with 16 bases between. From germline, CDR1 is MDHEN and CDR2 SYDVKM. The CDR3 spells CASSPGEWQEQYF. In nucleotides, the CDR3 is TGTGCCAGCAGCCCGGGGGAATGGCAAGAGCAGTACTTC.

The rearrangement links TRBV19 to TRBJ2-7, with 11 positions matching TRBD1. V gave up 4 bases and J gave up 4 bases; unmatched junction bases: 0. This CDR3 is built from 13 residues. Germline CDR1 LNHDA, CDR2 SQIVND (reference sequence). The CDR3: CASSRDRGYEQYF. The CDR3 DNA follows: TGTGCCAGTAGTAGGGACAGGGGGTACGAGCAGTACTTC.

This chain connects TRBV19 to TRBJ2-3; TRBD1 might be the D (6 bases). Trimming shortened V by 9 bases and J by 1 base, and 17 bases separated the two germline ends. The CDR3 extends over 15 amino acids. Germline CDR1 reads LNHDA; CDR2 reads SQIVND (reference sequence). The CDR3 is CASRSGVGGTDTQYF. The CDR3, as DNA: TGTGCCAGCCGATCAGGGGTGGGTGGCACAGATACGCAGTATTTT.